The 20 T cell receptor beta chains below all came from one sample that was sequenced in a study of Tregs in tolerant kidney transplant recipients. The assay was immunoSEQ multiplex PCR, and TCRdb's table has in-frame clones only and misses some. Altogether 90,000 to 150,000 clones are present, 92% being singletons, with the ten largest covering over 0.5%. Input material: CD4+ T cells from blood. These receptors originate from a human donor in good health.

CDR3 sequence: CASSERNTIYF. Written as DNA, the CDR3 is TGTGCCAGCAGTGAAAGAAACACCATATATTTT. V and J are TRBV2 and TRBJ1-3; D unresolved. V lost 2 bases to trimming and J lost 5 bases, with 1 base between them. Germline lookup yields CDR1 SNHLY and CDR2 FYNNEI. The CDR3 is 11 amino acids.

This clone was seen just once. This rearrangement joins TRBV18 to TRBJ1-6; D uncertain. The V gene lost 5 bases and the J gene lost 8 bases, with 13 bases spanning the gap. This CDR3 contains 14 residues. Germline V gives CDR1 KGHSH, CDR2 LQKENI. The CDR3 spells CASSTDVLDSPLHF. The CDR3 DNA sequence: TGTGCCAGCTCAACAGATGTTTTAGATTCACCCCTCCACTTT.

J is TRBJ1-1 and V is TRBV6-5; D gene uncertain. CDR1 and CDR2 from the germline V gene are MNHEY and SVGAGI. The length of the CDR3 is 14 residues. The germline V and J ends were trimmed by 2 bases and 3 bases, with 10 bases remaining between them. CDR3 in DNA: TGTGCCAGCAGTTACCGCATACTCGACACTGAAGCTTTCTTT. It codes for CASSYRILDTEAFF.

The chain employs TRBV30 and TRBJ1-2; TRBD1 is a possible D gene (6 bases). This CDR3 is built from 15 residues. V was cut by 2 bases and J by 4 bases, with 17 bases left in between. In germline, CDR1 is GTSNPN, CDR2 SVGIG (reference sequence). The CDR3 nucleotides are TGTGCCTGGAGTCGAGAGGGGGGGAGAGCCTATGGCTACACCTTC. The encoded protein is CAWSREGGRAYGYTF. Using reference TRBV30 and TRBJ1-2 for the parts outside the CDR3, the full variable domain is SQTIHQWPATLVQPVGSPLSLECTVEGTSNPNLYWYRQAAGRGLQLLFYSVGIGQISSEVPQNLSASRPQDRQFILSSKKLLLSDSGFYLCAWSREGGRAYGYTFGSGTRLTVV.

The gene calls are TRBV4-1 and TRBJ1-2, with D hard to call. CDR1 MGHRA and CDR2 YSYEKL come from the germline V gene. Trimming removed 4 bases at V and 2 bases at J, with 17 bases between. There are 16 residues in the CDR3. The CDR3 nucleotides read TGCGCCAGCAGCCGTCGCGAAGGGTCCCCCAACTATGGCTACACCTTC. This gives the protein CASSRREGSPNYGYTF.

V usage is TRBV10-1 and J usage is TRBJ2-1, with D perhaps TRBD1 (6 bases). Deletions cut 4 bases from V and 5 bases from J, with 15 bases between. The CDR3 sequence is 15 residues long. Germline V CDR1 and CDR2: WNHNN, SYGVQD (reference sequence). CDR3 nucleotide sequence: TGCGCCAGCAGTGCCCTAGGGGGACGGAACAATGAGCAGTTCTTC. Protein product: CASSALGGRNNEQFF.

For the CDR3, the DNA is TGTGCCAGCAGCTACGAAATGAACACTGAAGCTTTCTTT. Amino acids: CASSYEMNTEAFF. This chain links TRBV7-2 with TRBJ1-1; D uncertain. The CDR3 is 13 residues long. Looked up from germline, CDR1 is SGHTA and CDR2 is FQGNSA. Trimming took 4 bases from V and 0 from J, leaving 6 bases between them.

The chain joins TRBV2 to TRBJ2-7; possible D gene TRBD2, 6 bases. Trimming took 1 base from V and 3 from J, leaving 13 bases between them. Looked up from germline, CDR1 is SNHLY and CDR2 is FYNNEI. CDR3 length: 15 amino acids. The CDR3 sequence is CASSEVGRAGYEQYF. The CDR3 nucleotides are TGTGCCAGCAGTGAAGTCGGGAGAGCCGGCTACGAGCAGTACTTC.

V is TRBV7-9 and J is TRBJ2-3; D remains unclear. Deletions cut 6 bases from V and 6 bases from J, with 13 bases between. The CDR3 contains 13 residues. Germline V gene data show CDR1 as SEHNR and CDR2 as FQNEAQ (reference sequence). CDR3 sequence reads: CASSKGYTDTQYF. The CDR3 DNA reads TGTGCCAGCAGTAAAGGGTATACCGATACGCAGTATTTT.

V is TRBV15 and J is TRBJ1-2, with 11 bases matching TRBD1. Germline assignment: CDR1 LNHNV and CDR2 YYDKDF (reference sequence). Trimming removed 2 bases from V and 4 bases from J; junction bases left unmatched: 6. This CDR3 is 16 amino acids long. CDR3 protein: CATSRRTGGSSYGYTF. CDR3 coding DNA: TGTGCCACCAGCAGACGGACAGGGGGCTCTAGCTATGGCTACACCTTC.

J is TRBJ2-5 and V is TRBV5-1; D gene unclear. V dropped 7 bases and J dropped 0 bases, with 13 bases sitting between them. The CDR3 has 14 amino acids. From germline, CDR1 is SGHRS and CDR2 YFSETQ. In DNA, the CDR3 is TGCGCCAGCGCCCGGCTTCAGTACCAAGAGACCCAGTACTTC. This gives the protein CASARLQYQETQYF.

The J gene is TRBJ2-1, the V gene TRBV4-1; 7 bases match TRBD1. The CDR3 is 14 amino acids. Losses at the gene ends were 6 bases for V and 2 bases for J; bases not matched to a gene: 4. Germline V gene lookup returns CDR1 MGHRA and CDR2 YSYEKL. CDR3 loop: CASRTGTAYNEQFF. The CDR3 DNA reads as TGCGCCAGCAGAACCGGGACAGCCTACAATGAGCAGTTCTTC.

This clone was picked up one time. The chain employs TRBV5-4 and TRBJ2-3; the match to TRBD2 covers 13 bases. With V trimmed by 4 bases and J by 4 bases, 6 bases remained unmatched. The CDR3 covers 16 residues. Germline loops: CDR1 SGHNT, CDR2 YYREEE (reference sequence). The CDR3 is CASSGMTSGRSDTQYF. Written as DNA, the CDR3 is TGTGCCAGCAGCGGTATGACTAGCGGGAGGTCAGATACGCAGTATTTT. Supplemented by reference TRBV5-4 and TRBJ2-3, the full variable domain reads ETGVTQSPTHLIKTRGQQVTLRCSSQSGHNTVSWYQQALGQGPQFIFQYYREEENGRGNFPPRFSGLQFPNYSSELNVNALELDDSALYLCASSGMTSGRSDTQYFGPGTRLTVL.

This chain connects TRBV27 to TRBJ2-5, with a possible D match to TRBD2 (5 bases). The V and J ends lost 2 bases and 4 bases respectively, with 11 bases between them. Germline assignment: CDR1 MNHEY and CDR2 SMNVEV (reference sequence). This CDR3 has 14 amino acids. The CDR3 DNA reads TGTGCCAGCAGTTTAAAGAGGGCATCAGAGACCCAGTACTTC. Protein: CASSLKRASETQYF.

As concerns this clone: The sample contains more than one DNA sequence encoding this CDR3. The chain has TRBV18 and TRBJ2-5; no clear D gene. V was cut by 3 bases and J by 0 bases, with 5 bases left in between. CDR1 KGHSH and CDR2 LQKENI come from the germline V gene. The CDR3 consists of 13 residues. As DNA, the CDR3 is TGTGCCAGCTCACCGGGTTACCAAGAGACCCAGTACTTC. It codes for CASSPGYQETQYF.

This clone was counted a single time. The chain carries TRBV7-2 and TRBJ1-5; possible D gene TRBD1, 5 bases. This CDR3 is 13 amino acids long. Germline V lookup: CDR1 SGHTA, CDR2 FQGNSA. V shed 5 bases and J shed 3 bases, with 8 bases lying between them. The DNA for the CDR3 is TGTGCCAGCAGCAGACAGAACAATCAGCCCCAGCATTTT. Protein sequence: CASSRQNNQPQHF.

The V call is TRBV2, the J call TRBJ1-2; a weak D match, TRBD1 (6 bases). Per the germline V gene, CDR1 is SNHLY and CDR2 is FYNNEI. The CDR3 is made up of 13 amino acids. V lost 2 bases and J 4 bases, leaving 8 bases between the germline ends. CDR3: CASSETGLYGYTF. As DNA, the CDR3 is TGTGCCAGCAGTGAAACAGGGCTCTATGGCTACACCTTC.

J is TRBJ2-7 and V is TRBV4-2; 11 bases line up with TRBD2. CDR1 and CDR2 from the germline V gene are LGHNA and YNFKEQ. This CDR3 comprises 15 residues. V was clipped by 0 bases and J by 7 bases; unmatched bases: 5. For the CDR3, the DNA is TGTGCCAGCAGCCAAGAACTAGCGGGAGTAAGGGAGCAGTACTTC. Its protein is CASSQELAGVREQYF.

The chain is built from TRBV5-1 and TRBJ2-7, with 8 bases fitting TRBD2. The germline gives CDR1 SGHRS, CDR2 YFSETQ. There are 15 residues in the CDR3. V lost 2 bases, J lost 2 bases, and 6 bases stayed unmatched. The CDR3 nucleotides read TGCGCCAGCAGCTTACCTCAAGCGGGAGCCTACGAGCAGTACTTC. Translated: CASSLPQAGAYEQYF.

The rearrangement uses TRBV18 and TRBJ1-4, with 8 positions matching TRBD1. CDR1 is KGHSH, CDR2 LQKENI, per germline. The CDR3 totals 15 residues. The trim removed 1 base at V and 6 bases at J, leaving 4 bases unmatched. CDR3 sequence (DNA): TGTGCCAGCTCACCACTCAGGGGGCGGGATGAAAAACTGTTTTTT. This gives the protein CASSPLRGRDEKLFF.